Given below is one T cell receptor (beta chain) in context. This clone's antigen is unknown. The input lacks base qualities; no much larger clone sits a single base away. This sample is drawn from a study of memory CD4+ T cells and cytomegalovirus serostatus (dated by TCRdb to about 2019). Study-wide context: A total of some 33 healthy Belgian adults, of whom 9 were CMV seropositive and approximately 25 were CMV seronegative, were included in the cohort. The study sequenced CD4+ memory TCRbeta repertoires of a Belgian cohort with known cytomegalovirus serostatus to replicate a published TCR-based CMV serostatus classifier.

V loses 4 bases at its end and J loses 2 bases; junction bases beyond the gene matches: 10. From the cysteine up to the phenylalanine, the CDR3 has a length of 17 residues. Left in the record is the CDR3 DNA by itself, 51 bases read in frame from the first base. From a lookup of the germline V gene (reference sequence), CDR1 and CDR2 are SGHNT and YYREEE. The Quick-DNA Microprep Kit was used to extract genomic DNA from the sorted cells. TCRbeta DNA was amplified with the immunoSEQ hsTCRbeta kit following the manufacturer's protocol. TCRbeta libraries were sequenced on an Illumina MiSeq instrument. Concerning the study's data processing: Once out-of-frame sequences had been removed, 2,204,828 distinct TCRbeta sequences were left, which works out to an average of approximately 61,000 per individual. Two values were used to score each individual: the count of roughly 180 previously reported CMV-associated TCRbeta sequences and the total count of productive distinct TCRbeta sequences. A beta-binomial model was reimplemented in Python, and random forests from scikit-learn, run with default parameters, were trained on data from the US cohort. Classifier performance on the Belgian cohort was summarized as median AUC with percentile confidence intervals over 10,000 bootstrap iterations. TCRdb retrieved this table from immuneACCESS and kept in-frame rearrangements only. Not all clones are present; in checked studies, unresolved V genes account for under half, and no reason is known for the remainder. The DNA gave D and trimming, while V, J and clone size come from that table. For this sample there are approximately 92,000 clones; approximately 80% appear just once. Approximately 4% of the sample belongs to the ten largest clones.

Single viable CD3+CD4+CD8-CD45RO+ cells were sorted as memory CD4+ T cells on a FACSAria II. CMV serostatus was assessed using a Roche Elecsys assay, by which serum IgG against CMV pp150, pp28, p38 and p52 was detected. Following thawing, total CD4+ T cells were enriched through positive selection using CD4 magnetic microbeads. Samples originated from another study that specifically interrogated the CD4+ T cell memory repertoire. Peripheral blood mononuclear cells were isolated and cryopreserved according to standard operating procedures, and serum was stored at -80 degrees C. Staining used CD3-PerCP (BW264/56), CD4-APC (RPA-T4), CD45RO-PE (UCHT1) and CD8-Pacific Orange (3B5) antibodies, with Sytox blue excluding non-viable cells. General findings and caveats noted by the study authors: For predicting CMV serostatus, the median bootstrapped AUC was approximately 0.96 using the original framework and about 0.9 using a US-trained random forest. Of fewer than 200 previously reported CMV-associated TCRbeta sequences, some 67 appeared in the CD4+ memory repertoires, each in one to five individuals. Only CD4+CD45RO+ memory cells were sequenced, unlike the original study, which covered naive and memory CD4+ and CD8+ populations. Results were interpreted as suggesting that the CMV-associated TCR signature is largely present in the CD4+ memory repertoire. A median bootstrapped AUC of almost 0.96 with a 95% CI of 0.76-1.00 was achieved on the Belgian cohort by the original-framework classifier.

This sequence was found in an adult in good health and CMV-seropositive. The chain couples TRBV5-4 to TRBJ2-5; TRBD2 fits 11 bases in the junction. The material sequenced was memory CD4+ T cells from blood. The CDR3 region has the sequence CASSKGLAEGWQETQYF. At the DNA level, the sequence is TGTGCCAGCAGCAAGGGACTAGCGGAGGGGTGGCAAGAGACCCAGTACTTC.